The present TCR beta chain was sequenced within a study of cytomegalovirus exposure and HLA in healthy donors. Study-level points and caveats: A missense DCLRE1C variant was associated with V- and J-gene trimming of TCR beta chains in a later analysis, and an independent cohort replicated the association. In vitro experiments confirmed that a few CMV-associated chains were specific for CMV antigens. A later analysis found common viral pathogens apparently linked to several of the most significant clusters.

Details on this clone: Its antigen is unknown.

The CDR3 runs to 12 residues. The germline V gene encodes CDR1 MDHEN and CDR2 SYDVKM. V shed 7 bases and J shed 8 bases, with 12 bases lying between them. 13 Jbeta primers and 60 Vbeta primers were used for the PCR. Clones were read by immunoSEQ multiplex PCR, and TCRdb kept only the in-frame ones, dropping some. The table lists 100,000 or so clones, 80% to 90% of them singletons. Though probably carrying unrecorded immune exposures, donors were nominally healthy at sampling. The clonotype was recovered from a woman between 18 and 30 years old in good health and CMV-seronegative. The material sequenced was PBMCs. The rearrangement links TRBV28 to TRBJ1-3; a possible D gene is TRBD1 (6 bases). CDR3 loop: CASNQQGDTIYF. The DNA of the CDR3 is TGTGCCAGCAACCAACAGGGAGACACCATATATTTT.